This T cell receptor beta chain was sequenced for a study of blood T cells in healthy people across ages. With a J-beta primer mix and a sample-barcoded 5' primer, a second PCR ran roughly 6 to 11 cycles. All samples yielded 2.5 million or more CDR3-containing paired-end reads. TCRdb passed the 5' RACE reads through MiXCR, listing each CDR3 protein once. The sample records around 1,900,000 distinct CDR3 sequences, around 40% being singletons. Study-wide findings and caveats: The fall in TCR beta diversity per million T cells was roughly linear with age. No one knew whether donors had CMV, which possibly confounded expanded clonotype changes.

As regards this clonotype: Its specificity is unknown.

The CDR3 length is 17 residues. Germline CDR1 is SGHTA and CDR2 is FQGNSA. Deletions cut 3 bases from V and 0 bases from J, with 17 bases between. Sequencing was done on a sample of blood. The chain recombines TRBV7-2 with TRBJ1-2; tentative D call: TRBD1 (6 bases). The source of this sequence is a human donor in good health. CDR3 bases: TGTGCCAGCAGCTTGGGGGGCAGTATGAAAGCTAACTATGGCTACACCTTC. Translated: CASSLGGSMKANYGYTF.